This TCR beta chain was captured by sequencing in a study of beta chain features in type 1 diabetes. CDR3 length: 14 amino acids. Per the germline V gene, CDR1 is KGHSH and CDR2 is LQKENI. V dropped 2 bases and J dropped 5 bases, with 10 bases sitting between them. Study-level points and caveats: In every one of the four CD4+ subsets, TCRB CDR3s were moderately but significantly shorter in Type 1 diabetes patients.

A single heparinised draw of approximately 110 mL on average was taken per donor. Staining for CD45RO/CCR7/CD25/CD127/CD95/CD27 allowed sorting of CD4+ naive, central memory, regulatory and stem cell-like memory cells. Purity exceeded 95% in all sorted populations. As concerns this clone: Its antigen is unknown.

Sequencing targeted expressed TCRB transcripts, as all isolated RNA had been reverse transcribed. Naive, central memory and regulatory T cell samples yielded around 3.4 million reads on average. Repertoires were generated with immunoSEQ multiplex PCR, while TCRdb's copy carries only in-frame clones and drops some. The table lists under 350,000 clones, around 22% of them singletons. This clonotype originated in a woman in her thirties with type 1 diabetes. The sequencing sample was made of naive CD4+ T cells from blood. This chain connects TRBV18 to TRBJ2-1, with D tentatively TRBD2 (5 bases). The DNA for the CDR3 is TGTGCCAGCTCACCATCCTGGCGGGACAATGAGCAGTTCTTC. The encoded protein is CASSPSWRDNEQFF.